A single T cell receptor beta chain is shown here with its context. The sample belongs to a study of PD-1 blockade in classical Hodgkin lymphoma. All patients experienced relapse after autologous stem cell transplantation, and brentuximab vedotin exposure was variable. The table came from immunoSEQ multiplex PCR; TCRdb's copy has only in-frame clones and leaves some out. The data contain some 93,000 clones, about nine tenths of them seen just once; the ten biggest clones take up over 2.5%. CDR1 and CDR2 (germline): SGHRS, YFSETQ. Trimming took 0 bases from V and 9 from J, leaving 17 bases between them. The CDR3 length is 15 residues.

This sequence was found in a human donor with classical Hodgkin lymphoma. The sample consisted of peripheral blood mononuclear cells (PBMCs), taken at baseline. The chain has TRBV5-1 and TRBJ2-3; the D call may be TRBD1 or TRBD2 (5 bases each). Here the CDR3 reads CASSLERDPLQTQYF. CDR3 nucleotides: TGCGCCAGCAGCTTGGAAAGGGACCCCCTACAGACGCAGTATTTT.